These 3 T cell receptor beta chains came from one sample sequenced in a study of T cell responses to AZD1222 COVID-19 vaccine. Repertoires were generated with immunoSEQ multiplex PCR, while TCRdb's copy carries only in-frame clones and drops some. The profile shows 95,000 to 110,000 clones, about 90% of them singletons. This specimen was peripheral blood, taken 28 days after the second AZD1222 dose. Receptors originate from an adult who received the AZD1222 COVID-19 vaccine.

This chain connects TRBV5-8 to TRBJ1-5, with D possibly TRBD1 on 6 matching bases. The CDR3 consists of 15 residues. Per germline, CDR1 SGHTS and CDR2 YDEGEE. The germline V and J ends were trimmed by 2 bases and 6 bases, with 15 bases remaining between them. The DNA of the CDR3 is TGTGCCAGCAGCTTCGAACCTACAGGGTTTCAGCCCCAGCATTTT. This gives the protein CASSFEPTGFQPQHF.

The chain combines TRBV6-2 or TRBV6-3 with TRBJ2-1; 8 bases align to TRBD2. This CDR3 has 16 amino acids. CDR1 and CDR2 from the germline V gene are MNHEY and SVGEGT. Trimming at V came to 6 bases and at J to 2 bases, leaving 9 bases not matched to a gene. The CDR3 DNA reads as TGTGCCAGCAGCGTCCTGGGACTAGTTGCCTACAATGAGCAGTTCTTC. This translates into CASSVLGLVAYNEQFF.

This clone was found a few times. The chain has TRBV5-6 and TRBJ1-1; no clear D gene. The CDR3 spans 15 residues. The germline V gene encodes CDR1 SGHDT and CDR2 YYEEEE. Trimming left V 1 base short and J 3 bases short, with 13 bases between. The CDR3 here is CASSLLQLKDTEAFF. Here the CDR3 DNA reads TGTGCCAGCAGCTTGCTGCAGCTTAAGGACACTGAAGCTTTCTTT. The full variable domain, its missing parts supplied by reference TRBV5-6 and TRBJ1-1, is DAGVTQSPTHLIKTRGQQVTLRCSPKSGHDTVSWYQQALGQGPQFIFQYYEEEERQRGNFPDRFSGHQFPNYSSELNVNALLLGDSALYLCASSLLQLKDTEAFFGQGTRLTVV.